The 23 T cell receptor beta chains below come from one sample, sequenced in a study of T-cell memory formation after mild COVID-19. TCRdb redid the calling of the 5' RACE reads with MiXCR, one entry per CDR3 protein. The sample yields about 350,000 distinct CDR3 sequences, roughly an eighth seen once. Sequencing was done on a sample of PBMCs or a T cell subset sorted from them (not recorded which). The receptors originated from a man between 18 and 29 years old who had mild COVID-19 (a few samples of this study predate the infection). Cell type and time point are not known.

The sample holds a few counts of this clonotype. The chain employs TRBV5-1 and TRBJ2-5, with D possibly TRBD2 on 5 matching bases. CDR1 is SGHRS, CDR2 YFSETQ, per germline. The CDR3 sequence is 14 residues long. V lost 1 base and J lost 5, with 12 bases in between. CDR3: CASSLYSEYETQYF. The DNA for the CDR3 is TGCGCCAGCAGCTTGTATAGCGAGTACGAGACCCAGTACTTC.

J is TRBJ2-3 and V is TRBV4-1; D is unclear. Germline values: CDR1 MGHRA, CDR2 YSYEKL. V dropped 6 bases and J dropped 3 bases, with 13 bases sitting between them. The CDR3 is made up of 14 amino acids. The CDR3 loop reads CASRAAYLTDTQYF. The DNA of the CDR3 is TGCGCCAGCAGAGCCGCGTACCTGACAGATACGCAGTATTTT.

Regarding this clonotype: It may be a read error: a sequence one base away is much more abundant. The chain couples TRBV28 to TRBJ1-5, with 7 bases identical to TRBD1. This CDR3 is built from 16 residues. The V segment lost 6 bases and the J segment 2 bases; nucleotides outside the gene matches: 10. The germline V gene encodes CDR1 MDHEN and CDR2 SYDVKM. The CDR3 is CASSQPTTGCNQPQHF. In DNA, the CDR3 is TGTGCCAGCAGCCAACCCACGACAGGGTGCAATCAGCCCCAGCATTTT.

The chain uses TRBV6-2 or TRBV6-3 and TRBJ1-5, with unresolved D. This CDR3 is built from 14 residues. The V gene's germline CDR1 is MNHEY and CDR2 SVGEGT. V lost 7 bases and J 2 bases, leaving 12 bases between the germline ends. This CDR3 reads CASTKDLRNQPQHF. CDR3 nucleotide sequence: TGTGCCAGCACTAAGGACCTACGCAATCAGCCCCAGCATTTT.

A few counts support this clonotype. The V call is TRBV15, the J call TRBJ1-1; no reliable D call. Trimming stripped 0 bases from V and 0 bases from J, with 17 bases between. Germline CDR1 reads LNHNV; CDR2 reads YYDKDF (reference sequence). The CDR3 length is 18 residues. The CDR3 loop reads CATSRDLPGIPMNTEAFF. The CDR3 nucleotides read TGTGCCACCAGCAGAGATCTACCGGGGATACCTATGAACACTGAAGCTTTCTTT.

The rearrangement joins TRBV2 to TRBJ2-4; D remains unclear. V was cut by 4 bases and J by 0 bases, with 10 bases left in between. There are 15 residues in the CDR3. CDR1 is SNHLY, CDR2 FYNNEI, per germline. The CDR3 nucleotides read TGTGCCAGCAGTGGAGCAGAACTAGCCAAAAACATTCAGTACTTC. Encoded protein: CASSGAELAKNIQYF.

V is TRBV2 and J is TRBJ2-3; D might be TRBD1 (6 bases). The CDR3 is made up of 15 amino acids. Germline V gene sequence: CDR1 SNHLY, CDR2 FYNNEI. With 0 bases removed from V and 4 bases from J, the gap between germline ends came to 11 bases. The CDR3 sequence: CASSEALGGADTQYF. The CDR3 DNA is TGTGCCAGCAGTGAAGCGCTTGGGGGCGCAGATACGCAGTATTTT.

On this clonotype itself: This clone may be a read error of a much larger clone one base away. The rearrangement joins TRBV2 to TRBJ2-1, with D uncertain. Per the germline V gene, CDR1 is SNHLY and CDR2 is FYNNEI. Trimming shortened V by 9 bases and J by 0 bases, and 3 bases separated the two germline ends. The CDR3 runs to 11 residues. The CDR3 DNA reads as TGTGCCAGGGGCTCCTACAATGAGCAGTTCTTC. Translation gives CARGSYNEQFF. The whole variable domain, filled in from reference TRBV2 and TRBJ2-1, reads EPEVTQTPSHQVTQMGQEVILRCVPISNHLYFYWYRQILGQKVEFLVSFYNNEISEKSEIFDDQFSVERPDGSNFTLKIRSTKLEDSAMYFCARGSYNEQFFGPGTRLTVL.

This clonotype was detected ten times or more. The rearrangement uses TRBV5-5 and TRBJ2-1; either TRBD1 or TRBD2 may supply D (6 bases each). Germline assignment: CDR1 SGHKS and CDR2 YYEKEE (reference sequence). Deletions cut 0 bases from V and 7 bases from J, with 14 bases between. The CDR3 consists of 15 residues. Here the CDR3 reads CASSLESTGANEQFF. As DNA, the CDR3 is TGTGCCAGCAGCTTGGAATCTACGGGGGCGAATGAGCAGTTCTTC.

This clonotype showed up many times. The chain has TRBV7-9 and TRBJ2-2; 7 nucleotides align to TRBD1. With 10 bases clipped from V and 4 bases from J, the junction kept 6 bases outside the gene matches. CDR1 is SEHNR, CDR2 FQNEAQ, per germline (reference sequence). CDR3 length equals 13 residues. The CDR3 spells CATARGSTGELFF. CDR3 coding DNA: TGTGCCACAGCCAGGGGGAGCACCGGGGAGCTGTTTTTT.

This clonotype showed up many times. Here the CDR3 reads CASSQERGGGTDTQYF. DNA for the CDR3: TGCGCCAGCAGCCAAGAGCGGGGGGGCGGCACAGATACGCAGTATTTT. J is TRBJ2-3 and V is TRBV5-1; 10 nucleotides line up with TRBD2. The CDR3 runs 16 residues. CDR1 and CDR2 from the germline V gene are SGHRS and YFSETQ. With V trimmed by 4 bases and J by 1 base, 6 bases remained unmatched.

The gene calls are TRBV7-3 and TRBJ2-3; 8 bases agree with TRBD2. This CDR3 region has 15 residues. V dropped 5 bases and J dropped 4; count of bases not matched to a gene: 8. The germline V gene has CDR1 SGHTA and CDR2 FQGTGA. In DNA form, the CDR3 reads TGTGCCAGCAGCCCCAAGAGCGGGGGAGCAGATACGCAGTATTTT. This translates into CASSPKSGGADTQYF. The variable domain in full, with the rest retrieved from reference TRBV7-3 and TRBJ2-3, is GAGVSQTPSNKVTEKGKYVELRCDPISGHTALYWYRQSLGQGPEFLIYFQGTGAADDSGLPNDRFFAVRPEGSVSTLKIQRTERGDSAVYLCASSPKSGGADTQYFGPGTRLTVL.

This clonotype was counted between two and nine times. The chain carries TRBV3-1 and TRBJ2-5; 7 bases fit TRBD1. The CDR3 extends over 14 amino acids. The ends lost 3 bases at V and 4 bases at J; junction bases unmatched: 5. Germline V lookup: CDR1 LGHDT, CDR2 YNNKEL (reference sequence). CDR3 sequence reads: CASSHFDRAETQYF. CDR3 coding DNA: TGTGCCAGCAGCCACTTCGACAGGGCAGAGACCCAGTACTTC.

V gene TRBV6-5 combines with J gene TRBJ1-2, with D possibly matching TRBD1 (5 bases). Deletions cut 0 bases from V and 3 bases from J, with 8 bases between. CDR3 length equals 14 residues. Germline V gives CDR1 MNHEY, CDR2 SVGAGI. The CDR3 region is CASSYSRTHYGYTF. The CDR3 coding sequence is TGTGCCAGCAGTTACTCTAGGACACACTATGGCTACACCTTC.

The rearrangement joins TRBV5-5 to TRBJ1-5, with D perhaps TRBD1 (6 bases). The CDR3 loop spans 16 amino acids. Per the germline V gene, CDR1 is SGHKS and CDR2 is YYEKEE (reference sequence). The germline V and J ends were trimmed by 1 base and 6 bases, with 17 bases remaining between them. The CDR3 protein is CASSLTERVGGQPQHF. In DNA form, the CDR3 reads TGTGCCAGCAGCTTGACGGAAAGGGTAGGGGGTCAGCCCCAGCATTTT.

This clonotype has just a few counts. This sequence joins TRBV5-1 and TRBJ2-5; D call uncertain. CDR3 length equals 16 residues. V dropped 1 base and J dropped 0 bases, with 13 bases sitting between them. Germline CDR1 SGHRS, CDR2 YFSETQ. CDR3 protein: CASSLQRQQYQETQYF. The CDR3 DNA reads as TGCGCCAGCAGCTTGCAAAGACAACAGTACCAAGAGACCCAGTACTTC.

The chain recombines TRBV6-2 or TRBV6-3 with TRBJ2-5, with D perhaps assigned TRBD1 or TRBD2 (5 bases each). The CDR3 loop spans 15 amino acids. CDR1 is MNHEY, CDR2 SVGEGT, per germline. Trimming took off 6 bases at V and 4 bases at J, with 18 bases between the two ends. The CDR3 DNA reads as TGTGCCAGCAGCACCGGGACCGCCTTTGGAGAGACCCAGTACTTC. Amino acid sequence: CASSTGTAFGETQYF.

J is TRBJ2-4 and V is TRBV7-9; D is undetermined. Germline V gene lookup returns CDR1 SEHNR and CDR2 FQNEAQ (reference sequence). Trimming removed 5 bases from V and 2 bases from J, with 16 bases in between. This CDR3 contains 16 residues. CDR3 region: CASSPRTADPKNIQYF. CDR3 sequence (DNA): TGTGCCAGCAGCCCACGGACCGCGGATCCCAAAAACATTCAGTACTTC.

This clonotype occurred a few times. The genes are TRBV7-6 and TRBJ1-2; D gene unclear. V lost 6 bases and J 2 bases, leaving 13 bases between the germline ends. This CDR3 spans 14 amino acids. The V gene's germline CDR1 is SGHVS and CDR2 FNYEAQ. The CDR3 nucleotides read TGTGCCAGCAGTTCCGACGCGTTAAACTATGGCTACACCTTC. It is translated as CASSSDALNYGYTF.

The chain couples TRBV25-1 to TRBJ1-5; D call uncertain. Germline assignment: CDR1 MGHDK and CDR2 SYGVNS. The V end lost 3 bases, the J end lost 6 bases, and 12 bases lay between the germline ends. CDR3 length: 14 amino acids. The CDR3 coding sequence is TGTGCCAGCAGTGATCTGGGTTTTGGTCAGCCCCAGCATTTT. Protein sequence: CASSDLGFGQPQHF. The whole variable domain, filled in from reference TRBV25-1 and TRBJ1-5, reads EADIYQTPRYLVIGTGKKITLECSQTMGHDKMYWYQQDPGMELHLIHYSYGVNSTEKGDLSSESTVSRIRTEHFPLTLESARPSHTSQYLCASSDLGFGQPQHFGDGTRLSIL.

The chain is built from TRBV20-1 and TRBJ1-4, with 9 bases matching TRBD1. The V gene's germline CDR1 is DFQATT and CDR2 SNEGSKA (reference sequence). The CDR3 covers 14 residues. Germline trimming cut 7 bases from V and 7 bases from J; bases unmatched to any gene: 10. The CDR3: CSVHLGQGAEKLFF. The CDR3 nucleotides read TGCAGTGTCCACTTGGGACAGGGAGCTGAAAAACTGTTTTTT.

This clonotype has only a few counts. V gene TRBV10-3 combines with J gene TRBJ1-5; 7 bases align to TRBD1. CDR3 length: 15 residues. V gave up 5 bases and J gave up 3 bases; unmatched junction bases: 7. CDR1 is ENHRY, CDR2 SYGVKD, per germline. Here the CDR3 reads CAISRQGLNNQPQHF. For the CDR3, the DNA is TGTGCCATCAGTAGACAGGGACTAAACAATCAGCCCCAGCATTTT.

The rearrangement uses TRBV12-3 or TRBV12-4 and TRBJ1-5; D call uncertain. Deletions cut 5 bases from V and 7 bases from J, with 15 bases between. This CDR3 has 14 residues. CDR3 residues: CASSTDTRGQPQHF. CDR3 DNA: TGTGCCAGCAGTACAGACACGAGAGGCCAGCCCCAGCATTTT.